These 7 T cell receptor beta chains came from one sample sequenced in a study of cytomegalovirus exposure and HLA in healthy donors (dated by TCRdb to 2016 to 2017). Libraries came from the immunoSEQ multiplex PCR assay. For the multiplex PCR, a mixture combining 60 forward primers for TCR Vbeta segments and 13 reverse primers for TCR Jbeta segments was used. TCRdb took over this immuneACCESS table, retaining in-frame rearrangements with V and J assigned. Such tables are incomplete; in checked studies, under half of the missing clones stem from an unresolved V gene, and the remainder is unexplained. This sample is represented by over 100,000 clones; around three quarters of them were singletons. The ten largest clones capture approximately 10% of the sample. Sequenced input: PBMCs. The receptors were gathered from a man between 40 and 49 years old in good health and CMV-seropositive.

This clone was counted a few times. J is TRBJ2-3 and V is TRBV18; 7 bases agree with TRBD1. The CDR3 is 13 amino acids. CDR1 is KGHSH, CDR2 LQKENI, per germline. V was pared by 3 bases and J by 4 bases, with 1 base of the junction left unmatched. As DNA, the CDR3 is TGTGCCAGCTCACCTGGACAGGCAGATACGCAGTATTTT. This sequence encodes CASSPGQADTQYF.

Concerning this clone: Other DNA variants within this sample encode the same CDR3. V and J are TRBV7-2 and TRBJ2-5, with 8 positions matching TRBD2. Germline lookup yields CDR1 SGHTA and CDR2 FQGNSA. Trimming at V came to 1 base and at J to 5 bases, leaving 6 bases not matched to a gene. The CDR3 runs to 15 residues. CDR3 in amino acids: CASSLGGAGGETQYF. The CDR3 bases are TGTGCCAGCAGCTTAGGAGGTGCGGGGGGTGAGACCCAGTACTTC. The variable domain in full, completed from reference TRBV7-2 and TRBJ2-5, reads GAGVSQSPSNKVTEKGKDVELRCDPISGHTALYWYRQSLGQGLEFLIYFQGNSAPDKSGLPSDRFSAERTGGSVSTLTIQRTQQEDSAVYLCASSLGGAGGETQYFGPGTRLLVL.

The J gene is TRBJ2-7, the V gene TRBV11-2, with D maybe TRBD2 (5 bases). The CDR3 extends over 13 amino acids. Germline assignment: CDR1 SGHAT and CDR2 FQNNGV. V gave up 5 bases and J gave up 5 bases, with 13 bases separating them. The CDR3 spells CASSPWTGNEQYF. CDR3 DNA: TGTGCCAGCAGCCCATGGACCGGGAACGAGCAGTACTTC.

The rearrangement links TRBV28 to TRBJ1-5; 7 nucleotides match TRBD1. Germline values: CDR1 MDHEN, CDR2 SYDVKM. This CDR3 is 20 amino acids long. Unmatched junction bases numbered 19, after V lost 5 bases and J lost 0 bases. The chain's CDR3 is CASSNTRQGLGWVSNQPQHF. The CDR3 DNA reads as TGTGCCAGCAGTAATACACGACAGGGTCTGGGGTGGGTTAGCAATCAGCCCCAGCATTTT.

This chain connects TRBV10-3 to TRBJ1-5, with 11 bases matching TRBD1. The CDR3 contains 15 residues. Trimming took 6 bases from V and 7 from J; bases not matched to a gene: 8. In germline, CDR1 is ENHRY, CDR2 SYGVKD. CDR3 in DNA: TGTGCCATCAGACGCGGGACAGGGGGTGACCAGCCCCAGCATTTT. It specifies CAIRRGTGGDQPQHF.

The CDR3: CASSITGWPYEQYF. The CDR3 DNA reads TGTGCCAGTAGTATAACGGGGTGGCCCTACGAGCAGTACTTC. The chain has TRBV19 and TRBJ2-7; TRBD2 might be the D (5 bases). The germline V gene encodes CDR1 LNHDA and CDR2 SQIVND (reference sequence). The V and J ends lost 2 bases and 2 bases respectively, with 10 bases between them. The CDR3 totals 14 residues.

The rearrangement uses TRBV6-6 and TRBJ2-3, with TRBD2 matching 9 bases. This CDR3 has 14 amino acids. The germline V gene has CDR1 MNHNY and CDR2 SVGAGI (reference sequence). V was pared by 7 bases and J by 3 bases, with 5 bases of the junction left unmatched. The CDR3 bases are TGTGCCAGCAAAGGCGGGGGGGCAACAGATACGCAGTATTTT. Its protein is CASKGGGATDTQYF.